Sequencing of this T cell receptor beta chain was carried out in a study of siplizumab effects on memory and regulatory T cells. Clones were read by immunoSEQ multiplex PCR, and TCRdb kept only the in-frame ones, dropping some. Of more than 85,000 clones listed, roughly 94% are singletons. V was clipped by 5 bases and J by 5 bases; unmatched bases: 10. Germline V gene sequence: CDR1 LNHDA, CDR2 SQIVND (reference sequence). This CDR3 region has 15 residues. The clonotype was recovered from a human donor in good health. The rearrangement joins TRBV19 to TRBJ1-2, with 8 bases that match TRBD1. Sample: Tregs sorted from blood. The CDR3 DNA reads TGTGCCAGTAGTGCAAACCGGGACAGGCTTTATGGCTACACCTTC. This encodes CASSANRDRLYGYTF.